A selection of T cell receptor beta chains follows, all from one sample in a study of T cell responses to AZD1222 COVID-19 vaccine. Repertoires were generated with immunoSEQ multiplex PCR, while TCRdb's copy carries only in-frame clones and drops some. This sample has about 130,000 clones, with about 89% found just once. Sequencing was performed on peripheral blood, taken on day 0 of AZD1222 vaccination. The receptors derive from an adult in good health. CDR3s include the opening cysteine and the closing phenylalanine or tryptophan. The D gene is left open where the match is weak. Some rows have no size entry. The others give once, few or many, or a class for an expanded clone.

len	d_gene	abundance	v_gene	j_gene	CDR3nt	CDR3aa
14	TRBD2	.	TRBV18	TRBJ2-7	TGTGCCAGCTCACCACCTACGGGGGGAAACGAGCAGTACTTC	CASSPPTGGNEQYF
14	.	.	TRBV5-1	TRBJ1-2	TGCGCCAGCAGCTTGGACGGCCAGGGACCTGGCTACACCTTC	CASSLDGQGPGYTF
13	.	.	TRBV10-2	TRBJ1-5	TGCGCCAGCAGTGAAGGCAGAAGTCGGCCCCAGCATTTT	CASSEGRSRPQHF
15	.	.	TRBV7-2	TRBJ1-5	TGTGCCAGCAGCTATCAGGGGCTTAGCAATCAGCCCCAGCATTTT	CASSYQGLSNQPQHF
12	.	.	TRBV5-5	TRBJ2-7	TGTGCCAGCAGGGACAAATCCTACGAGCAGTACTTC	CASRDKSYEQYF
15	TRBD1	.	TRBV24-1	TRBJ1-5	TGTGCCACCAGTCCCCAGGGGGTAGGGAATCAGCCCCAGCATTTT	CATSPQGVGNQPQHF
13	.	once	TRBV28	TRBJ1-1	TGTGCCAGCAGTTGGGGGGGAAACACTGAAGCTTTCTTT	CASSWGGNTEAFF
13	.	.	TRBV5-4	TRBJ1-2	TGTGCCAGCAGCCCCCAGGACAGCTATGGCTACACCTTC	CASSPQDSYGYTF
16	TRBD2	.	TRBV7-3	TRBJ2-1	TGTGCCAGCAGCTGGGGAGCGGGAGGAGGCTACAATGAGCAGTTCTTC	CASSWGAGGGYNEQFF
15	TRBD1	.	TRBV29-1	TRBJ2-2	TGCAGCGTTGAAGATGGGACAGGGAGGACCGGGGAGCTGTTTTTT	CSVEDGTGRTGELFF
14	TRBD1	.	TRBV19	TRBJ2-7	TGTGCCAGTAGTATGACAGGGAGTTCCTACGAGCAGTACTTC	CASSMTGSSYEQYF
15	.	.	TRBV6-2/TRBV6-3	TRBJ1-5	TGTGCCAGCAGTACAGCTGAGTATAGCAATCAGCCCCAGCATTTT	CASSTAEYSNQPQHF
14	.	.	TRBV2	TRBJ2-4	TGTGCCAGCAGTGAGGGTGGGGCCAAAAACATTCAGTACTTC	CASSEGGAKNIQYF
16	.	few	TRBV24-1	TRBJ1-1	TGTGCCACCAGTGATAACCCGGCGGGGGCGAACACTGAAGCTTTCTTT	CATSDNPAGANTEAFF
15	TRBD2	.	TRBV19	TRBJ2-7	TGTGCCAGTAGTGTCCGGGGGGAGCCATCCTACGAGCAGTACTTC	CASSVRGEPSYEQYF
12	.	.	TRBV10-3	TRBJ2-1	TGTGCCATCAGTGAGTCGGATCGATTTACGTTCTTC	CAISESDRFTFF
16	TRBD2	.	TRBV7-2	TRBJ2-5	TGTGCCAGCAGCTTAGGGGGACTAGCGGACCAAGAGACCCAGTACTTC	CASSLGGLADQETQYF
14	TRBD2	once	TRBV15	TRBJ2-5	TGTGCCACCAGCAGAGCGACGGGCGGGGGACCCCAGTACTTC	CATSRATGGGPQYF
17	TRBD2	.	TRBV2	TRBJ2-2	TGTGCCAGCACCGGGGGGGCCATCAAATTGGGCACCGGGGAGCTGTTTTTT	CASTGGAIKLGTGELFF
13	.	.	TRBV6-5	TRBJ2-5	TGTGCCAGCAGTAGGACGGCGGAGGAGACCCAGTACTTC	CASSRTAEETQYF
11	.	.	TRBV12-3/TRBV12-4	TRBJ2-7	TGTGCCAGCAGTTTTGATCACGAGCAGTACTTC	CASSFDHEQYF
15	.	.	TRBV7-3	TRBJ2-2	TGTGCCAGCAGCCCTGGGGGGGCGGGCACCGGGGAGCTGTTTTTT	CASSPGGAGTGELFF
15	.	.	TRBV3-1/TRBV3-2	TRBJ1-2	TGTGCCAGCAGCCAACGGCCTCTCCAGGGCCCTGGCTACACCTTC	CASSQRPLQGPGYTF
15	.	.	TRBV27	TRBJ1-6	TGTGCCAGCAGTTTTAGGAACACATATAATTCACCCCTCCACTTT	CASSFRNTYNSPLHF
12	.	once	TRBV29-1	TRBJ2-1	TGCAGCGTTGCGTGGGGCTGGGATGAGCAGTTCTTC	CSVAWGWDEQFF
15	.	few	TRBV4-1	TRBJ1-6	TGCGCCAGCAGCCAAGAGAGGACAGTAAATTCACCCCTCCACTTT	CASSQERTVNSPLHF
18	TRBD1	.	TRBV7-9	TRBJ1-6	TGTGCCAGCAGCCCGGGGGTACAGGGGTCTGCGTATAATTCACCCCTCCACTTT	CASSPGVQGSAYNSPLHF
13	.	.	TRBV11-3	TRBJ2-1	TGTGCCAGCAGCTTTGGAGACTCGAATGAGCAGTTCTTC	CASSFGDSNEQFF
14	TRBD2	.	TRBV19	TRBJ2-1	TGTGCCAGTAGTATTCGGGAGGTACACAATGAGCAGTTCTTC	CASSIREVHNEQFF
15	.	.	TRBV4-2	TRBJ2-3	TGTGCCAGCAGCCTCGGGGCAGGGGACACAGATACGCAGTATTTT	CASSLGAGDTDTQYF
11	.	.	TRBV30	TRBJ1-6	TGTGCCTGGAACAGCAATTCACCCCTCCACTTT	CAWNSNSPLHF
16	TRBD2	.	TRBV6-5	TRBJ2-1	TGTGCCAGCAGTTACTCGCCTAGCGGGAGGGCCAATGAGCAGTTCTTC	CASSYSPSGRANEQFF
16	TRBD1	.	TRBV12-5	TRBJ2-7	TGTGCTAGTGGTTTGACCCCGAGGGACAGAACCTACGAGCAGTACTTC	CASGLTPRDRTYEQYF
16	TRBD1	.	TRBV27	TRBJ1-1	TGTGCCAGCAGGTCTTTGGAAAACAGGGGGAACACTGAAGCTTTCTTT	CASRSLENRGNTEAFF
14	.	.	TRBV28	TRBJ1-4	TGTGCCAGCAGTTCGGCCGCCGCTAATGAAAAACTGTTTTTT	CASSSAAANEKLFF
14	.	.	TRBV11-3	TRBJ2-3	TGTGCCAGCAGCCTGACTACCTCCACAGATACGCAGTATTTT	CASSLTTSTDTQYF
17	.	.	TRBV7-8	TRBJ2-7	TGTGCCAGCAGCTTAGCCTCGTGGCTCAGGGATACCTACGAGCAGTACTTC	CASSLASWLRDTYEQYF
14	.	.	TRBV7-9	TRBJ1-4	TGTGCCAGCAGCTCAGGACAGAATAATGAAAAACTGTTTTTT	CASSSGQNNEKLFF
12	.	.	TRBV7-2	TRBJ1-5	TGTGCCAGCAATTCATTCCGTCAGCCCCAGCATTTT	CASNSFRQPQHF
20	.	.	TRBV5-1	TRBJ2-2	TGCGCCAGCAGCTTGGTGGGGCCTTTGGGGGGATACACAGGCACCGGGGAGCTGTTTTTT	CASSLVGPLGGYTGTGELFF
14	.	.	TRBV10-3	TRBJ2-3	TGTGCCTCCCGTAATGGAGCTAGCACAGATACGCAGTATTTT	CASRNGASTDTQYF
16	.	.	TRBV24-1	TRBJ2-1	TGTGCCACCAGTGACCCTGGCGCTAGACCATACAATGAGCAGTTCTTC	CATSDPGARPYNEQFF
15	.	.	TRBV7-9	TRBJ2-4	TGTGCCAGCAGTCAGCCGGGCCTAGGAGTAAACATTCAGTACTTC	CASSQPGLGVNIQYF
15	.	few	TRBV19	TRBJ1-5	TGTGCCAGTAGTATGGGGGGGGCATTCAATCAGCCCCAGCATTTT	CASSMGGAFNQPQHF
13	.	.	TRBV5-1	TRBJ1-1	TGCGCCAGCCACGGAGAGGGGAACACTGAAGCTTTCTTT	CASHGEGNTEAFF
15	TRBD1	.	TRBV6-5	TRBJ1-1	TGTGCCAGCAGATTACGAGGGGGCGGCGGCACTGAAGCTTTCTTT	CASRLRGGGGTEAFF